These T cell receptor beta chains were read from a single sample in a study of T cell responses to AZD1222 COVID-19 vaccine. Assay used: immunoSEQ multiplex PCR; TCRdb lists only in-frame clones, some missing. Of 90,000 to 120,000 clones in the sample, about 90% were seen once. This material consisted of peripheral blood, taken on day 0 of AZD1222 vaccination. These receptors were obtained from an adult in good health. Both conserved end residues are part of each CDR3. The D gene is left open where the match is weak. Not all rows give a size; the values are once, few, many and, for expanded clones, a class.

J,size,V,D,CDR3,DNA
TRBJ2-6,-,TRBV4-3,-,CASSQVVSGANVLTF,TGCGCCAGCAGCCAAGTCGTCTCTGGGGCCAACGTCCTGACTTTC
TRBJ1-1,-,TRBV9,TRBD1,CASSRQGKEKAFF,TGTGCCAGCAGTAGACAGGGAAAAGAGAAAGCTTTCTTT
TRBJ2-3,-,TRBV9,-,CASSSQGTDTQYF,TGTGCCAGCAGCTCCCAGGGGACAGATACGCAGTATTTT
TRBJ1-4,-,TRBV20-1,-,CSAEIRPPELF,TGCAGTGCTGAAATACGGCCCCCTGAGCTTTTT
TRBJ1-5,few,TRBV27,TRBD1,CASNRDRAFNQPQHF,TGTGCCAGCAACCGGGACAGGGCCTTCAATCAGCCCCAGCATTTT
TRBJ1-3,-,TRBV9,-,CASSDLSSGNTIYF,TGTGCCAGCAGCGATTTGAGCTCTGGAAACACCATATATTTT
TRBJ1-5,once,TRBV2,-,CASSWQGINQPQHF,TGTGCCAGCAGTTGGCAGGGGATCAATCAGCCCCAGCATTTT
TRBJ1-3,-,TRBV7-9,-,CASSGRTAGNTIYF,TGTGCCAGCAGCGGGAGAACAGCAGGAAACACCATATATTTT
TRBJ2-6,-,TRBV23-1,-,CASRGSSGANVLTF,TGCGCCAGCAGGGGGAGCTCTGGGGCCAACGTCCTGACTTTC
TRBJ2-1,-,TRBV30,TRBD1,CASAGGQGSYNEQFF,TGTGCCTCGGCGGGCGGACAGGGCTCCTACAATGAGCAGTTCTTC
TRBJ2-7,-,TRBV5-1,TRBD1,CASSLQGIGQGSEQYF,TGCGCCAGCAGCTTGCAGGGTATTGGACAGGGTAGCGAGCAGTACTTC
TRBJ2-1,-,TRBV7-9,-,CASSLVVGGSEQFF,TGTGCCAGCAGCTTAGTAGTCGGGGGCAGCGAGCAGTTCTTC
TRBJ2-7,-,TRBV19,-,CASKRSWDGSSYEQYF,TGTGCCAGTAAGAGGTCCTGGGACGGAAGCTCCTACGAGCAGTACTTC
TRBJ1-1,-,TRBV11-3,-,CASSLTPNTEAFF,TGTGCCAGCAGCTTAACTCCAAACACTGAAGCTTTCTTT
TRBJ2-7,-,TRBV11-2,TRBD1,CASSLGRTGEQYF,TGTGCCAGCAGCTTAGGCCGGACAGGGGAGCAGTACTTC
TRBJ2-2,-,TRBV7-2,-,CASSGQRGVGGELFF,TGTGCCAGCAGCGGTCAAAGGGGTGTAGGCGGGGAGCTGTTTTTT
TRBJ2-1,-,TRBV29-1,-,CSVGGTRSSYNEQFF,TGCAGCGTTGGAGGAACACGAAGCTCCTACAATGAGCAGTTCTTC
TRBJ1-3,-,TRBV2,-,CASKLPSAGNTIYF,TGTGCCAGCAAGCTTCCATCGGCTGGAAACACCATATATTTT
TRBJ2-1,-,TRBV30,TRBD2,CAWRIAGGYNEQFF,TGTGCCTGGAGAATAGCGGGGGGCTACAATGAGCAGTTCTTC
TRBJ1-2,-,TRBV2,-,CASSSGDGYTF,TGTGCCAGCAGTTCTGGTGATGGCTACACCTTC
TRBJ2-3,-,TRBV5-1,-,CASSLSAGARTDTQYF,TGCGCCAGCAGCTTGTCGGCTGGGGCGAGGACAGATACGCAGTATTTT
TRBJ1-1,-,TRBV6-1,-,CASSDEYYTEAFF,TGTGCCAGCAGTGATGAGTATTACACTGAAGCTTTCTTT
TRBJ2-7,-,TRBV7-2,TRBD2,CASSLNGGGDSEQYF,TGTGCCAGCAGCTTAAACGGGGGGGGTGATAGTGAGCAGTACTTC
TRBJ2-5,-,TRBV7-2,TRBD2,CASSLEPSGETQYF,TGTGCCAGCAGCTTAGAACCTAGCGGAGAGACCCAGTACTTC
TRBJ1-2,-,TRBV3-1/TRBV3-2,-,CASSQEVQEAYGYTF,TGTGCCAGCAGCCAAGAAGTTCAGGAGGCATATGGCTACACCTTC
TRBJ2-1,once,TRBV4-2,TRBD1,CASSQEGTGGFNEQFF,TGTGCCAGCAGCCAAGAAGGGACAGGGGGATTCAATGAGCAGTTCTTC
TRBJ1-1,-,TRBV7-9,TRBD1,CASSSGLGQEIPEAFF,TGTGCCAGCAGCTCAGGCCTGGGACAGGAGATCCCTGAAGCTTTCTTT
TRBJ2-2,-,TRBV19,-,CASSPWAGELFF,TGTGCCAGTAGTCCTTGGGCCGGGGAGCTGTTTTTT
TRBJ2-1,-,TRBV11-2,TRBD2,CASSLEGLAGSEQFF,TGTGCCAGCAGCTTAGAGGGACTAGCGGGGTCTGAGCAGTTCTTC
TRBJ1-2,-,TRBV18,TRBD1,CASSAEGAGGYTF,TGTGCCAGCTCAGCGGAGGGGGCAGGTGGCTACACCTTC
TRBJ2-3,-,TRBV11-2,TRBD2,CASSLDRPSGGTTDTQYF,TGTGCCAGCAGCTTAGATCGCCCCAGCGGGGGGACCACAGATACGCAGTATTTT
TRBJ1-5,-,TRBV7-9,-,CASSPGNSNQPQHF,TGTGCCAGCAGCCCAGGGAATAGCAATCAGCCCCAGCATTTT
TRBJ1-6,once,TRBV7-9,TRBD1,CASSPDRGGIEGSPLHF,TGTGCCAGCAGCCCCGACAGGGGCGGAATAGAAGGTTCACCCCTCCACTTT
TRBJ1-4,-,TRBV4-2,-,CASSQDGGEKLFF,TGTGCCAGCAGCCAAGATGGAGGTGAAAAACTGTTTTTT
TRBJ1-1,once,TRBV5-1,-,CASSHKPDTEAFF,TGCGCCAGCAGCCACAAACCCGACACTGAAGCTTTCTTT
TRBJ2-2,-,TRBV19,TRBD2,CASSIVQRGSGELFF,TGTGCCAGTAGTATAGTCCAGCGGGGTAGCGGGGAGCTGTTTTTT
TRBJ1-4,once,TRBV7-6,TRBD1,CASSLMGTGQNEKLFF,TGTGCCAGCAGCTTAATGGGGACGGGACAGAATGAAAAACTGTTTTTT
TRBJ2-7,-,TRBV30,TRBD1,CAWRVPGQGIEQYF,TGTGCCTGGAGAGTTCCGGGACAGGGTATCGAGCAGTACTTC
TRBJ2-7,-,TRBV11-2,TRBD2,CASSLGGGTDYEQYF,TGTGCCAGCAGCTTAGGCGGGGGGACTGACTACGAGCAGTACTTC
TRBJ1-5,-,TRBV6-1,-,CASSIREYNQPQHF,TGTGCCAGCAGTATTAGGGAATACAATCAGCCCCAGCATTTT
TRBJ2-3,-,TRBV11-2,-,CASSLDSGVTDTQYF,TGTGCCAGCAGCTTAGATTCGGGGGTCACAGATACGCAGTATTTT
TRBJ1-6,-,TRBV27,-,CASRPGAWDSPLHF,TGTGCCAGCAGACCAGGGGCGTGGGATTCACCCCTCCACTTT
TRBJ1-1,-,TRBV18,-,CASSPPGRLNTEAFF,TGTGCCAGCTCACCACCGGGACGGCTGAACACTGAAGCTTTCTTT
TRBJ2-1,-,TRBV7-3,TRBD2,CASSGTTSGARNEQFF,TGTGCCAGCAGCGGAACCACTAGCGGGGCCCGGAATGAGCAGTTCTTC
TRBJ1-5,-,TRBV29-1,TRBD1,CSVRTGGVNQPQHF,TGCAGCGTTCGGACAGGGGGAGTCAATCAGCCCCAGCATTTT
TRBJ2-1,-,TRBV7-2,TRBD2,CASSSTTSFSEQFF,TGTGCCAGCAGCTCGACGACTAGCTTCAGTGAGCAGTTCTTC